These 19 T cell receptor beta chains were all obtained from the same sample, sequenced in a study of T cells in Graves' hyperthyroidism and ophthalmopathy (dated by TCRdb to the late 2010s). The library was generated by multiplex PCR. The run used an Illumina HiSeq 2000. TCR beta CDR3 regions were amplified from RNA transcripts. A first-round RT-PCR of the TCR CDR3 used the HTBI primer set with the Qiagen OneStep RT-PCR kit. TCRdb itself trimmed the public reads at Q25 with fastp, ran MiXCR and retained productive beta chains. Every distinct CDR3 protein forms one entry, paired with its most common genes and DNA. The table for this sample lists under 400,000 distinct CDR3 sequences; about 15% of them were counted only once. The ten largest clonotypes hold more than 9.5% of the sample. Sequencing was performed on blood. These receptors all stem from a woman between 55 and 75 years old with Graves' hyperthyroidism.

This clonotype was seen many times. CDR3 nucleotides: TGCGCCAGCAGCCCGGATGGAAACACAGATACGCAGTATTTT. Translation gives CASSPDGNTDTQYF. The chain combines TRBV5-1 with TRBJ2-3; D unclear. The CDR3 is 14 amino acids. Germline V gene lookup returns CDR1 SGHRS and CDR2 YFSETQ. Trimming took off 4 bases at V and 2 bases at J, with 11 bases between the two ends.

This clonotype was observed at least ten times. This sequence joins TRBV2 and TRBJ2-5; the match to TRBD1 covers 8 bases. The V segment lost 4 bases and the J segment 5 bases; nucleotides outside the gene matches: 6. Germline V gene sequence: CDR1 SNHLY, CDR2 FYNNEI. The CDR3 sequence is 14 residues long. CDR3 bases: TGTGCCAGCAGTGCGGACAGGGCGGGGGAGACCCAGTACTTC. Protein product: CASSADRAGETQYF.

A word on this clonotype: Given a much more abundant clone one base away, this may be a read error. The chain uses TRBV20-1 and TRBJ2-1, with a weak D call TRBD2 (5 bases). This CDR3 has 13 amino acids. Trimming stripped 0 bases from V and 14 bases from J, with 17 bases between. Germline CDR1 reads DFQATT; CDR2 reads SNEGSKA (reference sequence). The CDR3 coding sequence is TGCAGTGCTAGAGAAGGAGGTAGCGTCGGTGAGTTCTTC. It encodes CSAREGGSVGEFF.

This clonotype was observed at least ten times. This chain links TRBV6-1 with TRBJ2-7; 8 nucleotides align to TRBD2. The CDR3 runs 15 residues. The V gene's germline CDR1 is MNHNS and CDR2 SASEGT. Trimming cost V 4 bases and J 3 bases; bases outside gene matches: 8. The CDR3 sequence: CASSGLSGTSYEQYF. The CDR3 nucleotides are TGTGCCAGCAGTGGCCTCTCCGGGACTAGCTACGAGCAGTACTTC.

A few counts support this clonotype. The V call is TRBV12-3 or TRBV12-4, the J call TRBJ2-7; 9 bases fit TRBD2. V lost 3 bases and J lost 5; bases outside the gene matches: 8. This CDR3 contains 15 residues. CDR3 in amino acids: CASSFLLAGKDEQYF. In nucleotides, the CDR3 is TGTGCCAGCAGTTTCCTCCTAGCGGGAAAGGACGAGCAGTACTTC.

CDR3 loop: CASSQAGTGTYEQYF. The CDR3 DNA reads TGCGCCAGCAGCCAAGCAGGGACAGGGACCTACGAGCAGTACTTC. The genes are TRBV4-3 and TRBJ2-7, with 9 positions matching TRBD1. The V gene's germline CDR1 is LGHNA and CDR2 YSLEER. Unmatched junction bases numbered 3, after V lost 1 base and J lost 2 bases. This CDR3 spans 15 amino acids.

The V gene is TRBV7-9, the J gene TRBJ2-3; 10 nucleotides align to TRBD1. The CDR3 consists of 17 residues. The trim removed 0 bases at V and 4 bases at J, leaving 7 bases unmatched. Per germline, CDR1 SEHNR and CDR2 FQNEAQ (reference sequence). The CDR3 coding sequence is TGTGCCAGCAGCTTAGCCCCCGGGACAGGGGAGGCAGATACGCAGTATTTT. Residues: CASSLAPGTGEADTQYF.

This clonotype has ten or more counts. V gene TRBV5-1 combines with J gene TRBJ2-7; D possibly matches TRBD1 or TRBD2 (6 bases each). Germline-derived CDR1 and CDR2 are SGHRS and YFSETQ. The ends were cut back, 0 bases at V and 1 base at J, with 11 bases in the middle. This CDR3 is 15 amino acids long. CDR3 nucleotides: TGCGCCAGCAGCTTGGCGGGGGACATGTCCTACGAGCAGTACTTC. Its protein product is CASSLAGDMSYEQYF.

The table lists this clonotype with a few counts. The gene calls are TRBV7-9 and TRBJ2-1; 11 bases match TRBD2. The CDR3 extends over 17 amino acids. Trimming at V came to 3 bases and at J to 0 bases, leaving 4 bases not matched to a gene. Germline V gene sequence: CDR1 SEHNR, CDR2 FQNEAQ (reference sequence). The CDR3 nucleotides are TGTGCCAGCAGCTTCCTAGCGGGGGGAAGCTCCTACAATGAGCAGTTCTTC. Translating gives CASSFLAGGSSYNEQFF.

This clonotype appeared many times. The chain links TRBV12-3 or TRBV12-4 to TRBJ1-1, with D possibly TRBD1 on 6 matching bases. This CDR3 comprises 17 residues. The V and J ends lost 1 base and 0 bases respectively, with 15 bases between them. In DNA form, the CDR3 reads TGTGCCAGCAGTTTAGTGGGGTGGAGGGGGATGAACACTGAAGCTTTCTTT. It translates to CASSLVGWRGMNTEAFF.

CDR3 in DNA: TGTGCCAGCAGCCCCCCCGGGGCGGGTATGGGCACCTGCGAGCAGTACTTC. This gives the protein CASSPPGAGMGTCEQYF. This chain joins TRBV7-9 and TRBJ2-7; tentatively, D is TRBD1 or TRBD2 (5 bases each). Trimming took 5 bases from V and 6 from J, leaving 26 bases between them. The germline gives CDR1 SEHNR, CDR2 FQNEAQ (reference sequence). The CDR3 covers 17 residues.

This clonotype came up many times. The chain has TRBV7-8 and TRBJ2-5; D possibly uses TRBD1 or TRBD2 (5 bases each). The length of the CDR3 is 14 residues. The germline V gene has CDR1 SGHVS and CDR2 FQNEAQ. V lost 5 bases and J 5 bases, leaving 15 bases between the germline ends. The CDR3 spells CASSLQWGTETQYF. The CDR3 DNA reads TGTGCCAGCAGCCTCCAGTGGGGGACGGAGACCCAGTACTTC.

The genes are TRBV2 and TRBJ2-1; possibly TRBD2 for D (5 bases). Deletions cut 8 bases from V and 9 bases from J, with 17 bases between. The CDR3 sequence is 13 residues long. Germline V gives CDR1 SNHLY, CDR2 FYNNEI. The CDR3 DNA sequence: TGTGCCAGCGGTCAGATGGATCGGGGTGAGCAGTTCTTC. This sequence encodes CASGQMDRGEQFF. Supplemented by reference TRBV2 and TRBJ2-1, the full variable domain reads EPEVTQTPSHQVTQMGQEVILRCVPISNHLYFYWYRQILGQKVEFLVSFYNNEISEKSEIFDDQFSVERPDGSNFTLKIRSTKLEDSAMYFCASGQMDRGEQFFGPGTRLTVL.

This sequence joins TRBV27 and TRBJ2-7, with 16 bases aligning to TRBD2. The V and J ends lost 10 bases and 6 bases, in that order; junction bases with no gene match: 9. Germline-derived CDR1 and CDR2 are MNHEY and SMNVEV (reference sequence). The CDR3 consists of 15 residues. The CDR3 is CATHPGTSGRAEQYF. The DNA of the CDR3 is TGTGCCACACATCCGGGGACTAGCGGGAGGGCCGAGCAGTACTTC.

This clonotype was seen ten or more times. V is TRBV13 and J is TRBJ2-3; D ambiguous. V was cut by 5 bases and J by 6 bases, with 24 bases left in between. This CDR3 region has 17 residues. Germline V CDR1 and CDR2: PRHDT, FYEKMQ (reference sequence). The CDR3 here is CASSPRLSARSEDTQYF. The DNA for the CDR3 is TGTGCCAGCAGCCCGCGCCTCTCAGCTCGCTCGGAGGATACGCAGTATTTT.

The table lists this clonotype with many counts. The J gene is TRBJ2-5, the V gene TRBV7-9; unclear D gene. Trimming took off 8 bases at V and 5 bases at J, with 9 bases between the two ends. The germline gives CDR1 SEHNR, CDR2 FQNEAQ (reference sequence). CDR3 size: 11 residues. Written as DNA, the CDR3 is TGTGCCAGCTCACCAGCGGAGACCCAGTACTTC. This encodes CASSPAETQYF.

This clonotype was counted at least ten times. One end of the junction varies from germline; a read error may be responsible. The rearrangement links TRBV5-1 to TRBJ2-5, with D unclear. There are 14 residues in the CDR3. Germline V gene data show CDR1 as SGHRS and CDR2 as YFSETQ. Here the CDR3 DNA reads TGCGCCAGCAGGTTGGCAGAGGAGTACGAGACCCAGTACTTC. It yields the protein CASRLAEEYETQYF.

This clonotype was seen a handful of times. The CDR3, as DNA: TGTGCCAGCAGCCAAGAACTGGCCACCCTATCCTATGGCTACACCTTC. It is translated as CASSQELATLSYGYTF. V is TRBV3-1 and J is TRBJ1-2, with unresolved D. The V gene's germline CDR1 is LGHDT and CDR2 YNNKEL (reference sequence). V was shortened by 0 bases and J by 4 bases, with 15 bases between the two germline ends. The CDR3 runs 16 residues.

This clonotype showed up many times. The V gene is TRBV5-6, the J gene TRBJ1-2, with D possibly matching TRBD1 (6 bases). Germline V gives CDR1 SGHDT, CDR2 YYEEEE. The CDR3 runs to 14 residues. V was trimmed by 0 bases and J by 7 bases, leaving 13 bases between them. The CDR3 nucleotides read TGTGCCAGCAGCTTGGATCCGCAGGGGAGTGGCTACACCTTC. Translation gives CASSLDPQGSGYTF.